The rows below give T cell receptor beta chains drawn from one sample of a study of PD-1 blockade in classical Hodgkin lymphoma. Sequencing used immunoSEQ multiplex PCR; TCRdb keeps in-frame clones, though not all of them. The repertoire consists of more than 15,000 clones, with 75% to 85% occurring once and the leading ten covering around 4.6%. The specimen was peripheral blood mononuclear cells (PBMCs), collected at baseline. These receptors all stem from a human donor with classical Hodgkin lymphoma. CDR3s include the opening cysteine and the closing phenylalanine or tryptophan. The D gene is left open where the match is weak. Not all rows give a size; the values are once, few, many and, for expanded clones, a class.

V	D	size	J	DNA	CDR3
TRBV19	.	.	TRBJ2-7	TGTGCCAGTAGTATACAGGCCTCCTACGAGCAGTACTTC	CASSIQASYEQYF
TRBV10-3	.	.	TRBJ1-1	TGTGCCATCAGTCAGGGAGGGGGGACTGAAGCTTTCTTT	CAISQGGGTEAFF
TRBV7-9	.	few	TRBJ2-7	TGTGCCAGCAGCCTTCTCGTGCAGGGATACGAGCAGTACTTC	CASSLLVQGYEQYF
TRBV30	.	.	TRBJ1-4	TGTGCCTGGTCCGGGATGGATGAAAAACTGTTTTTT	CAWSGMDEKLFF
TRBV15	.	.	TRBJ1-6	TGTGCCACCAGCAGAGAGGCTGGGGGGAATTCACCCCTCCACTTT	CATSREAGGNSPLHF
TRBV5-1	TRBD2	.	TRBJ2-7	TGCGCCAGCAGCTTGAGCGGGGCCTACGAGCAGTACTTC	CASSLSGAYEQYF
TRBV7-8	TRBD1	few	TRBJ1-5	TGTGCCAGCAGCTCATGGGACAGTAGCAATCAGCCCCAGCATTTT	CASSSWDSSNQPQHF
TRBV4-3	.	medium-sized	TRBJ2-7	TGCGCCAGCAGCCAAGATCTATCCGGGGGCCTCTACGAGCAGTACTTC	CASSQDLSGGLYEQYF
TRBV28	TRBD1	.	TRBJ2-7	TGTGCCAGCAGTTCCCCCGTGACAGGGGTTGAGCAGTACTTC	CASSSPVTGVEQYF
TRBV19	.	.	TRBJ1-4	TGTGCCAGTAGTCGGAGGGAGATTAATGAAAAACTGTTTTTT	CASSRREINEKLFF
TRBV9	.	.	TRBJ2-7	TGTGCCAGCAGCGTAGGTCTGAGCGGAAGCTACGAGCAGTACTTC	CASSVGLSGSYEQYF
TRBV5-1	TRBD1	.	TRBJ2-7	TGCGCCAGCAGCTTGGGTGGGACAGGGGTAGGTTGGGCATCCTACGAGCAGAACTTC	CASSLGGTGVGWASYEQNF
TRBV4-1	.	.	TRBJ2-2	TGCGCCAGCAGCCCCCCCCTCACCACCGGGGAGCTGTTTTTT	CASSPPLTTGELFF
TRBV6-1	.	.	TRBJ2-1	TGTGCCAGCAGTGGGGGAGGGGGTGCACGTACTGAGCAGTTCTTC	CASSGGGGARTEQFF
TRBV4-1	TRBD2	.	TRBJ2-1	TGCGCCAGCAGCCCAACAACTAGCGGGGGGTTGAACAATGAGCAGTTCTTC	CASSPTTSGGLNNEQFF
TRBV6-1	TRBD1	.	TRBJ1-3	TGTGCCAGCAGTGTAGGCGGAGGGGGCCTCTCTGGAAACACCATATATTTT	CASSVGGGGLSGNTIYF
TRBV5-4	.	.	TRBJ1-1	TGTGCCAGCAGCTTGGAGACAGAAACCGAAGCTTTCTTT	CASSLETETEAFF
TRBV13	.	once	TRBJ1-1	TGTGCCAGCAGCCACCTTGATGGGAACACTGAAGCTTTCTTT	CASSHLDGNTEAFF
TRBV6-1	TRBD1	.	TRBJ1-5	TGTGCCAGCAGAGCTGACAGGGCTGGCAATCAGCCCCAGCATTTT	CASRADRAGNQPQHF
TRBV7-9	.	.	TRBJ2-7	TGTGCCAGCACCTTTGGCCACGCAGGAGCCGAGCAGTACTTC	CASTFGHAGAEQYF
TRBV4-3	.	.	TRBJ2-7	TGCGCCAGCAGCCAAGAAGCACAGCTGAGCTCCTACGAGCAGTACTTC	CASSQEAQLSSYEQYF
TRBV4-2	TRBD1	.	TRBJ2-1	TGTGCCAGCAGCCAAGCTGACAGGGGGCCGAGCTCCTACAATGAGCAGTTCTTC	CASSQADRGPSSYNEQFF
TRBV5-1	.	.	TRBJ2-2	TGCGCCAGCAGCTTGGTCCAAGGTCTTGAGGGCGGGGAGCTGTTTTTT	CASSLVQGLEGGELFF
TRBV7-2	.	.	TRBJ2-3	TGTGCCAGCAGCTTGCAGACTAGTATTCCACAAGATACGCAGTATTTT	CASSLQTSIPQDTQYF
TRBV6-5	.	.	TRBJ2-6	TGTGCCAGCACCACCGGGGTTGGGGCCAACGTCCTGACTTTC	CASTTGVGANVLTF
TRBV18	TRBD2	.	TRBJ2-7	TGTGCCACAACAAGCACGGGAGGGACCTACGAGCAGTACTTC	CATTSTGGTYEQYF
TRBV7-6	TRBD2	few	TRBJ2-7	TGTGCCAGCAGTTTAGCGGGGCCCTACGAGCAGTACTTC	CASSLAGPYEQYF
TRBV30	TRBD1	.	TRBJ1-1	TGTGCCAAGCGGGACAGGGGGGTCATGAACACTGAAGCTTTCTTT	CAKRDRGVMNTEAFF
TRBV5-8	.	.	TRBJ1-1	TGTGCCAGCAGCTTGCCAGAAGGGGCTGAAGCTTTCTTT	CASSLPEGAEAFF
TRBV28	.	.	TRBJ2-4	TGTGCCAGCAGTTTACCAGGGGCCCACATTCAGTACTTC	CASSLPGAHIQYF
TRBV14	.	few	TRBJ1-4	TGTGCCAGCAGCCAAGGGGCGGCGGGAAAACTGTTTTTT	CASSQGAAGKLFF
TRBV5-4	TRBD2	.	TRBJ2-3	TGTGCCAGCAGCTTGGACCAGCGGGAGACAGATACGCAGTATTTT	CASSLDQRETDTQYF
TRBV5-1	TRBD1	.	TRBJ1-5	TGCGCCAGCAGCGTGGGACAGGATATCAATCAGCCCCAGCATTTT	CASSVGQDINQPQHF
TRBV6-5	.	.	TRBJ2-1	TGTGCCAGCAGTTACGGCCCCTACAATGAGCAGTTCTTC	CASSYGPYNEQFF
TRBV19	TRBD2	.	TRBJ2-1	TGTGCCAGCCGTCTTGTGAGCGGGGGGGCAGATGAGCAGTTCTTC	CASRLVSGGADEQFF
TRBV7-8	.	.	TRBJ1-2	TGTGCCAGCAGCTTAGTCGATCGGGGCTATGGCTACACCTTC	CASSLVDRGYGYTF
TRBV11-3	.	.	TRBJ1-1	TGTGCCAGCAGCGAGACAAGGTCGGGTGAAGCTTTCTTT	CASSETRSGEAFF
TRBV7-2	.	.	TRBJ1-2	TGTGCCAGCAGCCTGCAGCGAGACTATGGCTACACCTTC	CASSLQRDYGYTF
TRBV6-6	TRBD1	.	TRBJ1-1	TGTGCCAGCAGCACAAAGGGACAGCGGAACACTGAAGCTTTCTTT	CASSTKGQRNTEAFF
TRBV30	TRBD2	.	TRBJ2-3	TGTGCCTGGAGTGAGTGGCGGGGGGGCACAGATACGCAGTATTTT	CAWSEWRGGTDTQYF
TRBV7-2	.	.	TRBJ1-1	TGTGCCAGCAGCAATAGGGCCCGGGACGGCAACACTGAAGCTTTCTTT	CASSNRARDGNTEAFF
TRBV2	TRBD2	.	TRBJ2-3	TGTGCCAGCCCCGGGACTAGGAAGGAGATGTGGACAGATACGCAGTATTTT	CASPGTRKEMWTDTQYF
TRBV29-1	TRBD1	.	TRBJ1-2	TGCAGCGTTGAATCGGGACAGGTGGCCGCCGGCTACACCTTC	CSVESGQVAAGYTF
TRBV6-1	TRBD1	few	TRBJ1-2	TGTGCCAGAGGGACAGGGGATCACTATGGCTACACCTTC	CARGTGDHYGYTF
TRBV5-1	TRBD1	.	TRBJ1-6	TGCGCCAGCAGCTTGGCCGGGACAGTGGATTCACCCCTCCACTTT	CASSLAGTVDSPLHF
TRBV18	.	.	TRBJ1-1	TGTGCCAGCTCACCCGTGGGCGGGGGGCAGCTGAACACTGAAGCTTTCTTT	CASSPVGGGQLNTEAFF
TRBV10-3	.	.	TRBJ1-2	TGTGCCATCAGTGAGCCCGGATGGTATGGCTACACCTTC	CAISEPGWYGYTF
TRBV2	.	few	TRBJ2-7	TGTGCCAGCAGTGAAGCAGGGAGAGACGAGCAGTACTTC	CASSEAGRDEQYF
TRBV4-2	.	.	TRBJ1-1	TGTGCCAGCAGGAGAGCGGCCGCGGGCACTGAAGCTTTCTTT	CASRRAAAGTEAFF
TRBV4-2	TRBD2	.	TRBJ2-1	TGTGCCAGCAGCTCCGAAATTTCCGGACTAGCGGGTTATGAGCAGTTCTTC	CASSSEISGLAGYEQFF
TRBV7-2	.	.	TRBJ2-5	TGTACCAGCAGCCCGACTTATTGGGGAGAGACCCAGTACTTC	CTSSPTYWGETQYF
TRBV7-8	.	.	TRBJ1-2	TGTGCCAGCAGCCCGATCAATGGAGGGGGCTATGGCTACACCTTC	CASSPINGGGYGYTF
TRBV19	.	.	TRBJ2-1	TGTGCCAGTAGTGGAGCGGCCCCAATGCAGTTCTTC	CASSGAAPMQFF
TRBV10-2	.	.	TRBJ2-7	TGCGCCAGCAGTGAGGGTGGGCGCACGGGCGAGCAGTACTTC	CASSEGGRTGEQYF
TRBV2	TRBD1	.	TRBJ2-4	TGTGCCAGTGGGGACAGAAAAAACATTCAGTACTTC	CASGDRKNIQYF
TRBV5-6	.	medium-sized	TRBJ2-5	TGTGCCAGCAGCTTGGGAACCGGGACCCTCTTCCAGTACTTC	CASSLGTGTLFQYF
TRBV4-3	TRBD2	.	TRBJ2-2	TGCGCCAGCAGCCAAGAACTAGCGTTGGGCGGGGAGCTGTTTTTT	CASSQELALGGELFF